This TCR beta chain was found in a study of blood T cell repertoires in COVID-19. CDR1 KGHSH and CDR2 LQKENI come from the germline V gene. This CDR3 has 13 residues. V gave up 5 bases and J gave up 5 bases, with 13 bases separating them. Using immunoSEQ multiplex PCR, the repertoire was profiled, and TCRdb retains in-frame clones only, with some absent. The table lists over 400,000 clones, approximately 90% of them singletons, with under 9.5% in the top ten. The sample taken for sequencing was PBMCs or T cells enriched from blood (not recorded which). The sequence came from a woman in her sixties or seventies who had recovered from COVID-19. The V gene is TRBV18, the J gene TRBJ2-7; D perhaps matches TRBD2 (6 bases). CDR3 DNA sequence: TGTGCCAGCTCAGTGGGTAGGAGGGACGAGCAGTACTTC. It translates to CASSVGRRDEQYF.